The entry that follows covers one TCR beta chain sequence. Amplification used 60 Vbeta primers and 13 Jbeta primers. Sequenced by immunoSEQ multiplex PCR; TCRdb stores in-frame clones only, minus some. The table shows about 90,000 clones, with roughly 79% occurring only once. These data are taken from a study of cytomegalovirus exposure and HLA in healthy donors. The germline CDR1 and CDR2 sequences are SGHKS and YYEKEE (reference sequence). The J segment lost 2 bases and the V segment lost 2 bases, leaving 4 bases of the junction unmatched. This CDR3 is 14 amino acids long. The sequencing sample was made of PBMCs. This chain uses TRBV5-5 with TRBJ2-7; 7 bases match TRBD1. This TCR was sampled from a man aged 25 to 40 in good health and CMV-seronegative. The CDR3 DNA sequence: TGTGCCAGCAGCTTCAGTACAGGGGCCTACGAGCAGTACTTC. This sequence encodes CASSFSTGAYEQYF.